Below, 19 T cell receptor beta chains from the same sample are listed, as sequenced in a study of blood T cell repertoires in COVID-19. Libraries were prepared by immunoSEQ multiplex PCR; TCRdb keeps only in-frame clonotypes and omits some of them. Of fewer than 250,000 clones detected, around 85% appear once; the ten largest clones hold roughly 0.69%. The sequencing input was peripheral blood. The receptors stem from a man between 40 and 49 years old with acute or convalescent COVID-19.

This clone was seen just once. The V call is TRBV4-2, the J call TRBJ2-1; TRBD2 matches 11 bases. In germline, CDR1 is LGHNA, CDR2 YNFKEQ. The CDR3 spans 18 residues. The V and J ends lost 0 bases and 6 bases, in that order; junction bases with no gene match: 10. CDR3 sequence: CASSQDSLTSGIRNEQFF. The CDR3 nucleotides read TGTGCCAGCAGCCAAGATTCACTGACTAGCGGGATCCGCAATGAGCAGTTCTTC.

The chain uses TRBV19 and TRBJ2-1; TRBD2 matches 12 bases. The CDR3 loop spans 15 amino acids. The V segment lost 4 bases and the J segment 7 bases; nucleotides outside the gene matches: 5. Germline V gene data show CDR1 as LNHDA and CDR2 as SQIVND (reference sequence). In DNA, the CDR3 is TGTGCCAGTAGTAATCTAGCGGGAGGGCGGAATGAGCAGTTCTTC. Amino acid sequence: CASSNLAGGRNEQFF.

The genes are TRBV30 and TRBJ2-2; D remains unclear. This CDR3 contains 13 residues. The V end lost 5 bases, the J end lost 1 base, and 8 bases lay between the germline ends. The germline gives CDR1 GTSNPN, CDR2 SVGIG (reference sequence). The CDR3 region is CAWGLGNTGELFF. DNA for the CDR3: TGTGCCTGGGGGCTAGGGAACACCGGGGAGCTGTTTTTT.

This chain uses TRBV5-1 with TRBJ2-1, with 12 bases identical to TRBD1. V lost 3 bases and J lost 8; bases outside the gene matches: 6. The CDR3 loop spans 15 amino acids. Germline loops: CDR1 SGHRS, CDR2 YFSETQ. The CDR3 is CASSSGTGGADEQFF. The CDR3 nucleotides read TGCGCCAGCAGCTCCGGGACAGGGGGCGCAGATGAGCAGTTCTTC.

The chain uses TRBV12-3 or TRBV12-4 and TRBJ2-7; D uncertain. The CDR3 length is 12 residues. V was cut by 3 bases and J by 6 bases, with 9 bases left in between. CDR3 nucleotides: TGTGCCAGCAGTTTTTCCCGGTCCGAGCAGTACTTC. It specifies CASSFSRSEQYF.

This clone was counted once. The genes are TRBV2 and TRBJ2-1, with no clear D. The CDR3 extends over 14 amino acids. V was pared by 4 bases and J by 5 bases, with 12 bases between. The germline V gene has CDR1 SNHLY and CDR2 FYNNEI. The CDR3: CASSGVFEDNEQFF. In nucleotides, the CDR3 is TGTGCCAGCAGTGGCGTTTTCGAAGACAATGAGCAGTTCTTC.

The chain links TRBV3-1 (or the pseudogene TRBV3-2) to TRBJ2-2; 9 nucleotides align to TRBD2. CDR1 is LGHDT and CDR2 is YNNKEL in the germline V gene (reference sequence). The CDR3 extends over 18 amino acids. Trimming cost V 4 bases and J 4 bases; bases outside gene matches: 13. Here the CDR3 DNA reads TGTGCCAGCAGCCGCGCCAGAGCGGGGGGCCCCCGCACCGGGGAGCTGTTTTTT. Its protein product is CASSRARAGGPRTGELFF.

This chain joins TRBV29-1 and TRBJ2-3, with TRBD2 matching 7 bases. Germline loops: CDR1 SQVTM, CDR2 ANQGSEA. V shed 0 bases, J shed 3 bases, and the junction held 3 bases outside the gene matches. CDR3 length equals 14 residues. The CDR3 is CSVEEGRGTDTQYF. The CDR3 DNA sequence: TGCAGCGTTGAAGAAGGGCGGGGGACAGATACGCAGTATTTT.

The rearrangement uses TRBV6-2 or TRBV6-3 and TRBJ2-7; TRBD2 might be the D (6 bases). Trimming removed 5 bases at V and 2 bases at J, with 19 bases between. The CDR3 totals 16 residues. In germline, CDR1 is MNHEY, CDR2 SVGEGT. The CDR3 here is CASSPRRAGATYEQYF. The CDR3 DNA reads as TGTGCCAGCAGTCCCCGGAGGGCAGGCGCTACCTACGAGCAGTACTTC.

The CDR3 loop reads CASSYYGQGHYEQYF. DNA of the CDR3: TGTGCCAGCAGTTATTACGGACAAGGCCACTACGAGCAGTACTTC. The rearrangement joins TRBV6-5 to TRBJ2-7; a possible D gene is TRBD1 (5 bases). Trimming cost V 3 bases and J 3 bases, with 15 bases left between them. This CDR3 is built from 15 residues. Per the germline V gene, CDR1 is MNHEY and CDR2 is SVGAGI.

The chain links TRBV11-2 to TRBJ1-2; the match to TRBD1 covers 8 bases. The CDR3 has 15 amino acids. J lost 3 bases, V lost 6 bases, and 9 bases had no gene match. Germline V lookup: CDR1 SGHAT, CDR2 FQNNGV. The CDR3 sequence is CASSQAGGEYYGYTF. The CDR3 bases are TGTGCCAGCAGTCAGGCAGGGGGCGAGTACTATGGCTACACCTTC. The full variable domain, in which reference TRBV11-2 and TRBJ1-2 provide the parts outside the CDR3, is EAGVAQSPRYKIIEKRQSVAFWCNPISGHATLYWYQQILGQGPKLLIQFQNNGVVDDSQLPKDRFSAERLKGVDSTLKIQPAKLEDSAVYLCASSQAGGEYYGYTFGSGTRLTVV.

CDR3 nucleotide sequence: TGTGCCAGCAGCGGGACTAGCACCTACAATGAGCAGTTCTTC. It is translated as CASSGTSTYNEQFF. The genes are TRBV25-1 and TRBJ2-1; TRBD2 matches 9 bases. This CDR3 comprises 14 residues. CDR1 MGHDK and CDR2 SYGVNS come from the germline V gene. Trimming took 6 bases from V and 2 from J; bases not matched to a gene: 2.

This clone was seen a handful of times. The CDR3 nucleotides read TGTGCCTTTGCGCGGGGGGACGAGCAGTACTTC. Translated, it gives CAFARGDEQYF. V gene TRBV30 combines with J gene TRBJ2-7; the match to TRBD2 covers 8 bases. The CDR3 has 11 amino acids. Germline V gene data show CDR1 as GTSNPN and CDR2 as SVGIG (reference sequence). The V segment lost 7 bases and the J segment 5 bases; nucleotides outside the gene matches: 4.

The V and J genes are TRBV29-1 and TRBJ2-7; 11 bases line up with TRBD1. V lost 5 bases, J lost 3 bases, and 9 bases stayed unmatched. The germline V gene encodes CDR1 SQVTM and CDR2 ANQGSEA. This CDR3 contains 15 residues. CDR3 nucleotide sequence: TGCAGCGTTCAACCGGGACAGGGGGTGCACTACGAGCAGTACTTC. It encodes CSVQPGQGVHYEQYF.

Only one count was recorded for this clone. The chain combines TRBV18 with TRBJ2-7; a possible D gene is TRBD2 (6 bases). The CDR3 runs 14 residues. Germline V lookup: CDR1 KGHSH, CDR2 LQKENI. V dropped 8 bases and J dropped 1 base, with 15 bases sitting between them. The CDR3 region has the DNA TGTGCCAGCACAAATTCCGGGAGTTCCTACGAGCAGTACTTC. Its protein product is CASTNSGSSYEQYF. The full variable domain, completed using reference TRBV18 and TRBJ2-7, is NAGVMQNPRHLVRRRGQEARLRCSPMKGHSHVYWYRQLPEEGLKFMVYLQKENIIDESGMPKERFSAEFPKEGPSILRIQQVVRGDSAAYFCASTNSGSSYEQYFGPGTRLTVT.

V is TRBV11-2 and J is TRBJ1-5, with D tentatively TRBD1 (6 bases). The CDR3 has 15 amino acids. Trimming cost V 1 base and J 3 bases, with 10 bases left between them. CDR1 SGHAT and CDR2 FQNNGV come from the germline V gene. CDR3 protein: CASSLGDTINQPQHF. For the CDR3, the DNA is TGTGCCAGCAGCTTAGGGGACACTATCAATCAGCCCCAGCATTTT. Supplemented by reference TRBV11-2 and TRBJ1-5, the full variable domain reads EAGVAQSPRYKIIEKRQSVAFWCNPISGHATLYWYQQILGQGPKLLIQFQNNGVVDDSQLPKDRFSAERLKGVDSTLKIQPAKLEDSAVYLCASSLGDTINQPQHFGDGTRLSIL.

The chain employs TRBV5-8 and TRBJ2-5; 9 nucleotides agree with TRBD1. The V and J ends lost 3 bases and 2 bases, in that order; junction bases with no gene match: 5. CDR3 size: 15 residues. In germline, CDR1 is SGHTS, CDR2 YDEGEE. The CDR3 coding sequence is TGTGCCAGCAGCTCCGGACAGGGGAGGCAAGAGACCCAGTACTTC. This sequence encodes CASSSGQGRQETQYF.

This chain connects TRBV29-1 to TRBJ1-5; perhaps TRBD1 as D (6 bases). With 6 bases removed from V and 3 bases from J, the gap between germline ends came to 12 bases. This CDR3 has 13 residues. Looked up from germline, CDR1 is SQVTM and CDR2 is ANQGSEA. The CDR3 loop is CSVSRDNNQPQHF. In nucleotides, the CDR3 is TGCAGCGTGTCCCGGGACAACAATCAGCCCCAGCATTTT.

This chain links TRBV9 with TRBJ1-1, with 9 positions matching TRBD1. The CDR3 runs to 14 residues. Germline lookup yields CDR1 SGDLS and CDR2 YYNGEE. The trim removed 4 bases at V and 5 bases at J, leaving 6 bases unmatched. The CDR3 is CASSRQGGWTEAFF. In nucleotides, the CDR3 is TGTGCCAGCAGCAGACAGGGGGGATGGACTGAAGCTTTCTTT.